This T cell receptor (beta chain) was found in a study of Ad26.COV2.S vaccination and SARS-CoV-2 variants. There are 14 residues in the CDR3. CDR1 is SGDLS and CDR2 is YYNGEE in the germline V gene. Trimming cost V 0 bases and J 8 bases, with 14 bases left between them. This clone occurred a few times. Profiled with immunoSEQ multiplex PCR; TCRdb holds only in-frame clones, not every one. The sample includes about 350,000 clones, around 92% seen only once; the top ten take 3.9%. The chain is built from TRBV9 and TRBJ1-1; D perhaps matches TRBD1 (6 bases). This specimen consisted of peripheral blood, obtained after recovery from COVID-19. This sequence originates from a human donor who had recovered from COVID-19. The CDR3 DNA sequence: TGTGCCAGCAGCGTAGGGCTGAGGGGGGGAGAAGCTTTCTTT. Its translation: CASSVGLRGGEAFF.